One and the same sample provided the 2 T cell receptor beta chains below, sequenced in a study of shared clonotypes between healthy human individuals. The method was immunoSEQ multiplex PCR; TCRdb's version includes in-frame clones alone and lacks a portion of them. Of 2 million to 3 million clones listed, roughly 93% are singletons. Source material: naive CD4+ T cells from PBMCs. Stated subset: CD45RA+ positively selected. These TCRs come from a man younger than 35 in good health. Some clones in this sample may be carry-over from other donors' samples.

The chain links TRBV19 to TRBJ1-3; D perhaps matches TRBD1 (6 bases). The CDR3 loop spans 14 amino acids. Looked up from germline, CDR1 is LNHDA and CDR2 is SQIVND (reference sequence). With 7 bases removed from V and 0 bases from J, the gap between germline ends came to 10 bases. CDR3 sequence: CASKAGDSGNTIYF. Here the CDR3 DNA reads TGTGCCAGTAAAGCAGGGGACTCTGGAAACACCATATATTTT.

The chain uses TRBV4-2 and TRBJ1-3; D is uncertain. This CDR3 has 15 amino acids. V lost 4 bases to trimming and J lost 1 base, with 11 bases between them. The germline V gene encodes CDR1 LGHNA and CDR2 YNFKEQ. The CDR3 sequence is CASSLRPGSGNTIYF. The CDR3 DNA is TGTGCCAGCAGCCTCCGGCCGGGATCTGGAAACACCATATATTTT.